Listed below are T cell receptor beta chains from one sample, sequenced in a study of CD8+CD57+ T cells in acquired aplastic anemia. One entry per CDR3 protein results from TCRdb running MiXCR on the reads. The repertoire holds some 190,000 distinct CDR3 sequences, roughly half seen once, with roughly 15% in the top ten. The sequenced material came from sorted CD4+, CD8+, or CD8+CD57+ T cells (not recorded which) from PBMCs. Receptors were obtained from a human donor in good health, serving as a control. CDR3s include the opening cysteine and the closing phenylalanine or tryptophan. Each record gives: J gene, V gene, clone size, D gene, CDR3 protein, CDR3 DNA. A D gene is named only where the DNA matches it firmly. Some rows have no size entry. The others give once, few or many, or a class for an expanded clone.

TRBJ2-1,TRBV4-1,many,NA,CASSQAMSEQFF,TGCGCCAGCAGCCAAGCGATGAGTGAGCAGTTCTTC
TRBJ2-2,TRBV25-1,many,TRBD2,CASSASSGGANTGELFF,TGTGCCAGCAGTGCATCTAGCGGGGGAGCGAACACCGGGGAGCTGTTTTTT
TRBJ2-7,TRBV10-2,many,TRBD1,CASRSGTGVSYEQYF,TGCGCCAGCAGATCCGGGACAGGGGTCTCCTACGAGCAGTACTTC
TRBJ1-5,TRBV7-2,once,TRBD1,CASSRDDRGNQPQHF,TGTGCCAGCAGCCGTGATGACAGGGGCAATCAGCCCCAGCATTTT
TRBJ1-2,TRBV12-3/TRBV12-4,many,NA,CASSYRINYGYTF,TGTGCCAGCAGTTACCGGATTAACTATGGCTACACCTTC
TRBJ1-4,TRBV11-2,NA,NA,CASSSEIGRFF,TGTGCCAGCAGCTCCGAAATAGGACGGTTTTTT
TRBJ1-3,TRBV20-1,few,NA,CSATDSGNTIYF,TGCAGTGCGACAGACTCTGGAAACACCATATATTTT
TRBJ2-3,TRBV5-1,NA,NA,CASSLGVGSSVTDTQYF,TGCGCCAGCAGCTTGGGTGTAGGAAGTTCCGTCACAGATACGCAGTATTTT
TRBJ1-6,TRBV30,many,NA,CAWGISYNSPLHF,TGTGCCTGGGGGATCAGCTATAATTCACCCCTCCACTTT
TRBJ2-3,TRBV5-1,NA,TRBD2,CASSHHSLAGGSTDTQYF,TGCGCCAGCAGCCACCATTCTTTAGCGGGGGGTAGCACAGATACGCAGTATTTT
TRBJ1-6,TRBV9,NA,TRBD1,CASSVSPGGEPLHF,TGTGCCAGCAGCGTAAGCCCAGGGGGGGAACCCCTCCACTTT
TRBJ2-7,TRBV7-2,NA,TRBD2,CASRASGGSYEQYF,TGTGCCAGCAGAGCTAGCGGGGGCTCCTACGAGCAGTACTTC
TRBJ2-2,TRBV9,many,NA,CASSSAPTGELFF,TGTGCCAGCAGCTCTGCGCCGACCGGGGAGCTGTTTTTT
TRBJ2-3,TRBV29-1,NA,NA,CNVDPGQWTDTQYF,TGCAACGTCGACCCGGGACAATGGACAGATACGCAGTATTTT
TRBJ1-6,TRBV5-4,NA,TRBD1,CASSTGTGDYSPLHF,TGTGCCAGCAGCACCGGGACAGGGGATTATTCACCCCTCCACTTT
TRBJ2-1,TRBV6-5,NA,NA,CASRRTRGYNEQFF,TGTGCCAGCAGGAGGACCCGAGGGTACAATGAGCAGTTCTTC
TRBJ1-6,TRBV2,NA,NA,CASSEAIGANSPLHF,TGTGCCAGCAGTGAAGCGATCGGGGCTAATTCACCCCTCCACTTT
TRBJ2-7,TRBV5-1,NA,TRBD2,CASSLAVGLGDEQYF,TGCGCCAGCAGCTTGGCCGTGGGACTAGGTGATGAGCAGTACTTC
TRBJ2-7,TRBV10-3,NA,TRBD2,CAISVSTSGGAGEQYF,TGTGCCATCAGTGTATCCACTAGCGGGGGGGCGGGGGAGCAGTACTTC
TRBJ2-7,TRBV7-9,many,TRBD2,CASSFFSGGISYEQYF,TGTGCCAGCAGCTTTTTTAGCGGGGGGATCTCCTACGAGCAGTACTTC
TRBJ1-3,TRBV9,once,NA,CASSVSGSSGNTIYF,TGTGCCAGCAGCGTTTCGGGGAGCTCTGGAAACACCATATATTTT
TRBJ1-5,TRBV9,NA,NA,CASSVALAGGYRPQHF,TGTGCCAGCAGCGTAGCTTTAGCGGGGGGGTATAGGCCCCAGCATTTT
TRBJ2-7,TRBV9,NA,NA,CASSQGPTAPYEQHF,TGTGCCAGCAGCCAAGGCCCGACAGCCCCCTACGAGCAGCACTTC
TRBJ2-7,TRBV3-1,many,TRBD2,CASSPGGGAYEQYF,TGTGCCAGCAGCCCCGGCGGGGGGGCCTACGAGCAGTACTTC
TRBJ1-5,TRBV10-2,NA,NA,CASSGGGHSQPRHF,TGCGCCAGCAGTGGGGGGGGACATAGTCAGCCCCGGCATTTT
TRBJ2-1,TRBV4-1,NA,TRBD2,CASSQGTSGALSYNEQFF,TGCGCCAGCAGCCAGGGGACTAGCGGGGCCCTCTCCTACAATGAGCAGTTCTTC
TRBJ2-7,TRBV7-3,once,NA,CATVPFYEQYF,TGTGCCACCGTACCCTTCTACGAGCAGTACTTC
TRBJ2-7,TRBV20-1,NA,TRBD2,CSASRLAGAGSSYEQYF,TGCAGTGCTTCCAGACTAGCGGGGGCCGGAAGCTCCTACGAGCAGTACTTC
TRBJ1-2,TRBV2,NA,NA,CASSLETAEGYTF,TGTGCCAGCAGTCTCGAGACAGCTGAAGGCTACACCTTC
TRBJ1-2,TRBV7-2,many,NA,CASSFREKGGYTF,TGTGCCAGCAGCTTTCGGGAAAAGGGCGGCTACACCTTC
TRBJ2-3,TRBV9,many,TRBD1,CASSLQGFTDTQYF,TGTGCCAGCAGCCTACAGGGGTTCACAGATACGCAGTATTTT
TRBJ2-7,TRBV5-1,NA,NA,CASSLVGSGAGEQYF,TGCGCCAGCAGCTTGGTGGGGAGTGGGGCAGGCGAGCAGTACTTC
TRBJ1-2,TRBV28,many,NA,CASEGGYGYTF,TGTGCCAGCGAGGGCGGGTATGGCTACACCTTC
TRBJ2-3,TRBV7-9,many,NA,CASSLAGPGIVTDTQYF,TGTGCCAGCAGCTTAGCTGGTCCAGGGATAGTCACAGATACGCAGTATTTT
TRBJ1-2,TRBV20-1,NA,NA,CSASVGGTF,TGCAGTGCTAGTGTTGGGGGGACCTTC
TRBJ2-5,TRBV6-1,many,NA,CASSVTGWKETQYF,TGTGCCAGCAGTGTTACAGGGTGGAAAGAGACCCAGTACTTC
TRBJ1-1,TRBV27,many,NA,CASSLSRQTTEAFF,TGTGCCAGCAGTTTATCCCGCCAGACCACTGAAGCTTTCTTT
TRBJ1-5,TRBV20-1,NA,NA,CSARESNQPQHF,TGCAGTGCCAGGGAAAGCAATCAGCCCCAGCATTTT
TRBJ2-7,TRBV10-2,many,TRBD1,CASNAGTGGSLTYEQYF,TGCGCCAGCAACGCCGGGACAGGGGGCTCCCTTACCTACGAGCAGTACTTC
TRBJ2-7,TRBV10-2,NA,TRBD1,CASSGTGESYEQYF,TGCGCCAGCAGCGGGACAGGGGAATCCTACGAGCAGTACTTC
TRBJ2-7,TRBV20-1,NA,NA,CSARDGLSEQYF,TGCAGTGCTAGAGATGGTCTGAGCGAGCAGTACTTC
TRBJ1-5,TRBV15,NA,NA,CATSRARGSNQPQHF,TGTGCCACCAGCAGAGCCAGGGGAAGCAATCAGCCCCAGCATTTT
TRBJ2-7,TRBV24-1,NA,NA,CATNRLVTYEQYF,TGTGCCACCAACAGACTTGTAACCTACGAGCAGTACTTC
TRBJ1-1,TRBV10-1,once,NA,CASAIGRFTEAFF,TGCGCCAGTGCTATAGGACGGTTCACTGAAGCTTTCTTT
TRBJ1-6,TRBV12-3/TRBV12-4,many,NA,CASSPKQGQDSPLHF,TGTGCCAGCAGCCCCAAGCAGGGTCAGGATTCACCCCTCCACTTT
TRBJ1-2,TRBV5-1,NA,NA,CASSWSGQSPNNYGYTF,TGCGCCAGCAGCTGGTCAGGACAGTCACCGAATAACTATGGCTACACCTTC
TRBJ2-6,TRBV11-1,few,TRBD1,CASSLHPGQGAGANVLTF,TGTGCCAGCAGCTTACATCCGGGACAGGGGGCTGGGGCCAACGTCCTGACTTTC
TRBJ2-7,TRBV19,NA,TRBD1,CASSTGQGAYEQYF,TGTGCCAGTAGTACCGGACAGGGGGCATACGAGCAGTACTTC
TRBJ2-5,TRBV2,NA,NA,CASTPMEGRETQYF,TGTGCCAGCACCCCGATGGAGGGCCGAGAGACCCAGTACTTC
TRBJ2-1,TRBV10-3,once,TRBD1,CAISSGTGSNEQFF,TGTGCCATCAGCTCCGGGACAGGGTCCAATGAGCAGTTCTTC